The rows below give T cell receptor beta chains drawn from one sample of a study of blood T cell repertoires in COVID-19. Profiling relied on immunoSEQ multiplex PCR, and the TCRdb table lists in-frame clones only, not all of them. Of some 200,000 clones listed, under 90% were seen once; the top ten hold over 6%. The sample taken for sequencing was peripheral blood. These receptors all stem from a woman of 80 years or more with COVID-19, enrolled during active disease. Both conserved end residues are part of each CDR3. Each record gives: V gene, J gene, D gene, clone size, CDR3 protein, CDR3 DNA. The D gene is left open where the match is weak. Not all rows give a size; the values are once, few, many and, for expanded clones, a class.

TRBV10-1	TRBJ2-1	-	-	CASSVRRGGEQFF	TGCGCCAGCAGTGTCAGGAGGGGTGGTGAGCAGTTCTTC
TRBV12-5	TRBJ1-2	-	-	CASGLAPSSAGVYYGYTF	TGTGCTAGTGGTTTGGCCCCGTCCTCCGCGGGCGTTTACTATGGCTACACCTTC
TRBV11-1	TRBJ1-1	-	-	CASSLDPRNTEAFF	TGTGCCAGCAGCTTAGATCCCCGGAACACTGAAGCTTTCTTT
TRBV2	TRBJ1-2	TRBD1	-	CASNGEQGLYGYTF	TGTGCCAGCAACGGGGAACAGGGGCTCTATGGCTACACCTTC
TRBV2	TRBJ1-5	TRBD1	few	CASSDTRTGVGQPQHF	TGTGCCAGCAGTGACACGCGGACAGGGGTTGGTCAGCCCCAGCATTTT
TRBV29-1	TRBJ2-7	TRBD2	few	CSVSGGRSYEQYF	TGCAGCGTAAGCGGGGGACGGTCCTACGAGCAGTACTTC
TRBV19	TRBJ1-2	TRBD1	-	CASNRGRLYGYTF	TGTGCCAGCAACAGGGGGCGCCTCTATGGCTACACCTTC
TRBV4-2	TRBJ1-2	-	-	CASSQGANRDGYTF	TGTGCCAGCAGCCAAGGGGCAAACAGAGATGGCTACACCTTC
TRBV12-3/TRBV12-4	TRBJ1-3	-	few	CASRTASGNTIYF	TGTGCCAGCCGGACAGCCTCTGGAAACACCATATATTTT
TRBV27	TRBJ1-1	-	-	CASSGGGTEAFF	TGTGCCAGCAGTGGCGGGGGGACTGAAGCTTTCTTT
TRBV6-7	TRBJ2-1	-	-	CASSYPASASYNEQFF	TGTGCCAGCAGTTACCCCGCTAGCGCCTCCTACAATGAGCAGTTCTTC
TRBV6-5	TRBJ1-1	-	few	CASRASGANTEAFF	TGTGCCAGCAGGGCGAGTGGGGCCAACACTGAAGCTTTCTTT
TRBV5-1	TRBJ2-5	TRBD2	few	CASSSTSGGGWETQYF	TGCGCCAGCAGCTCGACTAGCGGGGGAGGATGGGAGACCCAGTACTTC
TRBV5-1	TRBJ1-1	-	-	CASSRDTNTEAFF	TGCGCCAGCAGCCGGGACACGAACACTGAAGCTTTCTTT
TRBV7-9	TRBJ2-2	-	-	CASSSLGRGYAGELFF	TGTGCCAGCAGCTCCCTGGGGAGGGGGTACGCCGGGGAGCTGTTTTTT
TRBV10-3	TRBJ1-2	-	-	CAISESVEDSYGYTF	TGTGCCATCAGTGAGTCGGTGGAGGACTCATATGGCTACACCTTC
TRBV19	TRBJ2-2	-	-	CASSIGGETGELFF	TGTGCCAGTAGTATAGGGGGAGAAACCGGGGAGCTGTTTTTT
TRBV3-1/TRBV3-2	TRBJ1-1	-	-	CASSPGGAGEAFF	TGTGCCAGCAGCCCCGGGGGGGCCGGTGAAGCTTTCTTT
TRBV5-6	TRBJ1-1	TRBD1	-	CASRRTGVNTEAFF	TGTGCCAGCAGACGCACAGGGGTGAACACTGAAGCTTTCTTT
TRBV27	TRBJ2-3	TRBD2	-	CASKLLGGYGVASTDTQYF	TGTGCCAGCAAACTACTGGGAGGGTACGGCGTGGCTAGCACAGATACGCAGTATTTT
TRBV12-3/TRBV12-4	TRBJ2-1	TRBD2	-	CASSLGGRGEQFF	TGTGCCAGCAGTTTGGGGGGGAGGGGTGAGCAGTTCTTC
TRBV18	TRBJ2-7	TRBD2	few	CASSPGLAGSYEQYF	TGTGCCAGCTCACCAGGACTAGCGGGCTCCTACGAGCAGTACTTC
TRBV27	TRBJ2-1	-	-	CASSLEKSSYNEQFF	TGTGCCAGCAGCCTTGAAAAGAGCTCCTACAATGAGCAGTTCTTC
TRBV19	TRBJ1-5	-	few	CASSARQINQPQHF	TGTGCCAGTAGCGCAAGACAGATTAATCAGCCCCAGCATTTT
TRBV28	TRBJ1-5	-	-	CASSFVRGVGNQPQHF	TGTGCCAGCAGTTTTGTCAGGGGAGTGGGCAATCAGCCCCAGCATTTT
TRBV7-9	TRBJ2-5	-	-	CASSLGRAQYF	TGTGCCAGCAGCTTGGGTCGGGCCCAGTACTTC
TRBV2	TRBJ2-7	TRBD2	-	CASKLAGNTYEQYF	TGTGCCAGCAAGTTAGCGGGGAACACCTACGAGCAGTACTTC
TRBV7-9	TRBJ1-6	-	-	CASRMAGESNNSPLHF	TGTGCCAGCAGAATGGCGGGTGAATCGAACAATTCACCCCTCCACTTT
TRBV7-2	TRBJ1-5	TRBD1	few	CASSSRQGDQPQHF	TGTGCCAGCAGTTCAAGACAGGGAGATCAGCCCCAGCATTTT
TRBV5-1	TRBJ1-4	-	-	CASSFPGTEKLFF	TGCGCCAGCAGCTTCCCGGGAACTGAAAAACTGTTTTTT
TRBV27	TRBJ2-7	TRBD2	-	CATNRGLAPYEQYF	TGTGCCACGAACCGGGGACTAGCGCCTTACGAGCAGTACTTC
TRBV28	TRBJ2-3	TRBD2	few	CASSPFVSGGTDTQYF	TGTGCCAGCAGCCCTTTCGTTTCGGGAGGGACAGATACGCAGTATTTT
TRBV27	TRBJ1-3	-	-	CASSFGGHGNTIYF	TGTGCCAGCAGTTTCGGGGGGCACGGAAACACCATATATTTT
TRBV6-5	TRBJ1-1	-	few	CASSRDSPLNTEAFF	TGTGCCAGCAGCCGAGACAGCCCGTTGAACACTGAAGCTTTCTTT
TRBV13	TRBJ1-2	TRBD1	-	CASTQRGQGVGGYTF	TGTGCCAGCACACAGCGGGGACAGGGTGTGGGTGGCTACACCTTC
TRBV19	TRBJ2-5	TRBD2	-	CASSLGASGSLKTQYF	TGTGCCAGTAGTTTAGGCGCCAGCGGGAGTTTAAAGACCCAGTACTTC
TRBV6-2/TRBV6-3	TRBJ2-3	TRBD2	once	CASSYGPLASTDTQYF	TGTGCCAGCAGTTATGGACCACTAGCGAGCACAGATACGCAGTATTTT
TRBV4-2	TRBJ2-1	TRBD2	-	CASSQVHSGVSYNEQFF	TGTGCCAGCAGCCAAGTTCACAGCGGGGTCTCCTACAATGAGCAGTTCTTC
TRBV6-5	TRBJ1-1	-	-	CAVQGDTEAFF	TGTGCCGTACAAGGGGACACTGAAGCTTTCTTT
TRBV6-5	TRBJ1-5	-	-	CASSYLASQPQHF	TGTGCCAGCAGTTACTTGGCTAGCCAGCCCCAGCATTTT
TRBV9	TRBJ1-2	TRBD1	-	CASGGQGAIGYTF	TGTGCCAGCGGGGGACAGGGGGCCATTGGCTACACCTTC
TRBV5-1	TRBJ2-5	-	once	CASSLSTPPPQETQYF	TGCGCCAGCAGCCTGAGCACCCCGCCCCCACAAGAGACCCAGTACTTC